One sample yielded the 28 T cell receptor beta chains listed below, sequenced in a study of identical twins. TCRdb called the 5' RACE reads again in MiXCR, with one record for every CDR3 protein. The sample records a few hundred thousand distinct CDR3 sequences, 7.5% to 10% being singletons. These same data were also listed under a study on yellow fever vaccine responses in identical twins.

The sample comprised PBMCs. The receptors here all came from a woman younger than 35 in good health.

This clonotype came up a few times. This chain connects TRBV10-2 to TRBJ1-1; TRBD1 is a possible D gene (6 bases). Germline V gene lookup returns CDR1 WSHSY and CDR2 SAAADI. Trimming took off 10 bases at V and 4 bases at J, with 16 bases between the two ends. The CDR3 spans 13 residues. CDR3 coding DNA: TGCGCCACTGGGCGGGGGCTGAGCACTGAAGCTTTCTTT. Translation gives CATGRGLSTEAFF.

The rearrangement uses TRBV28 and TRBJ2-7, with D tentatively TRBD1 (6 bases). CDR1 and CDR2 (germline): MDHEN, SYDVKM. The CDR3 covers 16 residues. The ends were cut back, 7 bases at V and 4 bases at J, with 23 bases in the middle. The CDR3 protein is CASTLGPVQGIYEQYF. In DNA form, the CDR3 reads TGTGCCAGCACTCTCGGTCCTGTACAGGGAATTTACGAGCAGTACTTC.

There are many counts of this clonotype. The chain joins TRBV4-1 to TRBJ2-1; the match to TRBD1 covers 7 bases. V gave up 6 bases and J gave up 1 base; unmatched junction bases: 6. The V gene's germline CDR1 is MGHRA and CDR2 YSYEKL. The CDR3 sequence is 15 residues long. This CDR3 reads CASSLGTASYNEQFF. The CDR3 DNA is TGCGCCAGCAGTCTCGGGACAGCATCCTACAATGAGCAGTTCTTC.

This clonotype was counted only a few times. This chain links TRBV6-5 with TRBJ2-1; possible D gene TRBD1, 5 bases. Germline CDR1 reads MNHEY; CDR2 reads SVGAGI. V was trimmed by 3 bases and J by 6 bases, leaving 12 bases between them. The CDR3 is made up of 14 amino acids. The CDR3 coding sequence is TGTGCCAGCAGTTATGTCAGGGTTAGCAATGAGCAGTTCTTC. Translated, it gives CASSYVRVSNEQFF.

This clonotype has only a few counts. The chain links TRBV6-5 to TRBJ2-1; possible D gene TRBD2, 6 bases. V was pared by 0 bases and J by 2 bases, with 17 bases between. Germline loops: CDR1 MNHEY, CDR2 SVGAGI. The CDR3 spans 18 residues. The CDR3 nucleotides are TGTGCCAGCAGTTACTCTGTGGTTCCAGGGACTCCCTACAATGAGCAGTTCTTC. Translating it yields CASSYSVVPGTPYNEQFF.

The CDR3 loop reads CSVGASGTTSDTQYF. The CDR3 DNA reads TGCAGCGTTGGGGCTAGCGGGACAACCTCAGATACGCAGTATTTT. This chain uses TRBV29-1 with TRBJ2-3; the match to TRBD2 covers 9 bases. Germline CDR1 is SQVTM and CDR2 is ANQGSEA. Trimming cost V 4 bases and J 4 bases; bases outside gene matches: 9. The CDR3 runs 15 residues.

There are a few counts of this clonotype. The chain uses TRBV18 and TRBJ2-1; 7 nucleotides align to TRBD1. V was clipped by 3 bases and J by 2 bases; unmatched bases: 7. The CDR3 is made up of 16 amino acids. Germline lookup yields CDR1 KGHSH and CDR2 LQKENI. The CDR3 region is CASSPISGQPYNEQFF. In nucleotides, the CDR3 is TGTGCCAGCTCACCCATCTCGGGACAGCCCTACAATGAGCAGTTCTTC.

V usage is TRBV28 and J usage is TRBJ2-1; D is uncertain. V lost 6 bases to trimming and J lost 8 bases, with 17 bases between them. CDR1 is MDHEN and CDR2 is SYDVKM in the germline V gene. This CDR3 is built from 14 residues. For the CDR3, the DNA is TGTGCCAGCAGCGTTAATGGGCTGTCCGATGAGCAGTTCTTC. It is translated as CASSVNGLSDEQFF.

The gene calls are TRBV20-1 and TRBJ2-7; D tentatively reads TRBD1 or TRBD2 (5 bases each). The ends were cut back, 2 bases at V and 4 bases at J, with 15 bases in the middle. CDR1 is DFQATT, CDR2 SNEGSKA, per germline (reference sequence). The CDR3 contains 14 residues. The CDR3 sequence is CSARTGLVAYEQYF. CDR3 in DNA: TGCAGTGCTAGAACGGGGCTAGTAGCATACGAGCAGTACTTC.

As to this clonotype: Given the absence of the conserved phenylalanine or tryptophan at the CDR3 end, a read error is likely. The chain combines TRBV4-3 with TRBJ1-6; 8 bases agree with TRBD1. The CDR3 spans 15 residues. The germline CDR1 and CDR2 sequences are LGHNA and YSLEER. After removal of 5 bases from V and 8 bases from J, the junction contained 8 bases not matched to a gene. CDR3 sequence: CASSVRTGLDSPLHL. CDR3 DNA: TGCGCCAGCAGCGTACGGACAGGGTTGGATTCACCCCTCCACTTA.

This clonotype was seen ten or more times. V is TRBV10-3 and J is TRBJ1-2; tentative D call: TRBD1 (5 bases). Per germline, CDR1 ENHRY and CDR2 SYGVKD. Trimming took off 10 bases at V and 3 bases at J, with 18 bases between the two ends. The CDR3 covers 14 residues. In DNA form, the CDR3 reads TGTGCCACGCAAGACTCGGGGGTCCACTATGGCTACACCTTC. The encoded protein is CATQDSGVHYGYTF.

The rearrangement joins TRBV7-2 to TRBJ2-7; D is unclear. Germline assignment: CDR1 SGHTA and CDR2 FQGNSA. CDR3 length: 14 amino acids. V gave up 1 base and J gave up 2 bases, with 9 bases separating them. CDR3 in DNA: TGTGCCAGCAGCTTAGGGGGTAATACCTACGAGCAGTACTTC. This translates into CASSLGGNTYEQYF.

This clonotype has more than one count but fewer than ten. This chain joins TRBV7-9 and TRBJ1-5; 7 bases agree with TRBD1. After removal of 1 base from V and 1 base from J, the junction contained 4 bases not matched to a gene. Looked up from germline, CDR1 is SEHNR and CDR2 is FQNEAQ (reference sequence). The CDR3 spans 16 residues. CDR3 residues: CASSLVTGASNQPQHF. The DNA of the CDR3 is TGTGCCAGCAGCTTAGTTACAGGGGCCAGCAATCAGCCCCAGCATTTT. The whole variable domain, filled in from reference TRBV7-9 and TRBJ1-5, reads DTGVSQNPRHKITKRGQNVTFRCDPISEHNRLYWYRQTLGQGPEFLTYFQNEAQLEKSRLLSDRFSAERPKGSFSTLEIQRTEQGDSAMYLCASSLVTGASNQPQHFGDGTRLSIL.

This clonotype was counted at least ten times. This sequence joins TRBV5-1 and TRBJ2-7, with no clear D. Between the trimmed V and J ends, which lost 0 bases and 3 bases, there was a span of 4 bases. CDR1 SGHRS and CDR2 YFSETQ come from the germline V gene. The CDR3 spans 12 residues. CDR3 bases: TGCGCCAGCAGCTTGGTAGGCTACGAGCAGTACTTC. It translates to CASSLVGYEQYF.

There are many counts of this clonotype. This rearrangement joins TRBV5-1 to TRBJ2-1; possibly TRBD2 for D (6 bases). Germline lookup yields CDR1 SGHRS and CDR2 YFSETQ. CDR3 length: 15 residues. The V gene lost 4 bases and the J gene lost 4 bases, with 15 bases spanning the gap. The CDR3 region has the DNA TGCGCCAGCAGCATCGCGGGACTGGAATACAATGAGCAGTTCTTC. Protein product: CASSIAGLEYNEQFF.

This clonotype was counted many times. This chain uses TRBV4-3 with TRBJ2-7; the D is unclear. Trimming removed 0 bases from V and 2 bases from J, with 11 bases in between. The CDR3 runs 15 residues. Germline V gene data show CDR1 as LGHNA and CDR2 as YSLEER. The CDR3 loop reads CASSQEATGPYEQYF. The DNA of the CDR3 is TGCGCCAGCAGCCAAGAGGCGACTGGTCCCTACGAGCAGTACTTC.

This clonotype was seen only a few times. The genes are TRBV29-1 and TRBJ2-3, with 8 bases matching TRBD2. In germline, CDR1 is SQVTM, CDR2 ANQGSEA. CDR3 length equals 15 residues. Trimming cost V 4 bases and J 2 bases; bases outside gene matches: 8. CDR3 bases: TGCAGCGTTGTCACTAGCGGCGGCCCCACAGATACGCAGTATTTT. Residues: CSVVTSGGPTDTQYF.

This rearrangement joins TRBV12-3 or TRBV12-4 to TRBJ1-1; weak D call: TRBD1 (5 bases). The CDR3 runs to 16 residues. Deletions cut 6 bases from V and 5 bases from J, with 22 bases between. CDR3 bases: TGTGCCAGCAGCACTGTAGAGGAGGGGTGGAGGACTGAAGCTTTCTTT. Its translation is CASSTVEEGWRTEAFF.

This clonotype has a handful of counts. This chain connects TRBV9 to TRBJ2-4; D is uncertain. Germline V gene data show CDR1 as SGDLS and CDR2 as YYNGEE. This CDR3 region has 14 residues. V lost 4 bases and J lost 9, with 17 bases in between. CDR3 residues: CASSTSDIFAIQYF. The CDR3 coding sequence is TGTGCCAGCAGCACCTCAGACATTTTTGCCATTCAGTACTTC.

This chain joins TRBV20-1 and TRBJ2-3, with D perhaps TRBD2 (6 bases). The V and J ends lost 2 bases and 0 bases respectively, with 18 bases between them. The CDR3 contains 17 residues. The germline V gene has CDR1 DFQATT and CDR2 SNEGSKA (reference sequence). As DNA, the CDR3 is TGCAGTGCTAGATTACGGGGAGGCGGGGTGAGCACAGATACGCAGTATTTT. Protein sequence: CSARLRGGGVSTDTQYF.

This clonotype was detected many times. The chain has TRBV20-1 and TRBJ2-7, with D tentatively TRBD1 (5 bases). In germline, CDR1 is DFQATT, CDR2 SNEGSKA (reference sequence). The CDR3 totals 16 residues. V lost 1 base and J lost 6, with 22 bases in between. The CDR3 DNA reads TGCAGTGCTAGAGCAGCCCGGACAAAAAAGGATGGCGAGCAGTACTTC. This gives the protein CSARAARTKKDGEQYF.

A remark on this clonotype: This may be a read error, as it is one base from a much larger clone. This chain connects TRBV6-2 or TRBV6-3 to TRBJ2-2; D is unresolved. V shed 2 bases and J shed 4 bases, with 8 bases lying between them. From germline, CDR1 is MNHEY and CDR2 SVGEGT. The CDR3 spans 14 residues. The CDR3 coding sequence is TGTGCCAGCAGTTACGGGCAGCTCACCGGGGAGCTGTTTTTT. This codes for CASSYGQLTGELFF.

This rearrangement joins TRBV20-1 to TRBJ2-3; TRBD2 matches 8 bases. The CDR3 is 17 residues long. Germline assignment: CDR1 DFQATT and CDR2 SNEGSKA (reference sequence). With V trimmed by 0 bases and J by 4 bases, 12 bases remained unmatched. The CDR3 DNA reads as TGCAGTGCTAGAGACGCAAGCGGGAGCCTCCGCGCAGATACGCAGTATTTT. It translates to CSARDASGSLRADTQYF.

In its sample, this clonotype was seen many times. J is TRBJ2-1 and V is TRBV27, with 12 bases fitting TRBD2. The CDR3 extends over 17 amino acids. The V and J ends lost 4 bases and 7 bases, in that order; junction bases with no gene match: 11. From germline, CDR1 is MNHEY and CDR2 SMNVEV (reference sequence). The CDR3 reads CASSSLTSGGLGNEQFF. Written as DNA, the CDR3 is TGTGCCAGCAGTTCTCTCACTAGCGGGGGGTTGGGAAATGAGCAGTTCTTC.

This clonotype has more than one count but fewer than ten. The chain couples TRBV6-1 to TRBJ2-5; TRBD1 agrees at 7 bases. Trimming removed 7 bases from V and 4 bases from J; junction bases left unmatched: 12. Germline V gene data show CDR1 as MNHNS and CDR2 as SASEGT. The length of the CDR3 is 15 residues. The CDR3 region is CASMWRRGFPETQYF. The CDR3 DNA follows: TGTGCCAGCATGTGGCGCAGGGGGTTTCCAGAGACCCAGTACTTC.

This clonotype occurred many times. The gene calls are TRBV7-9 and TRBJ1-2; D not resolved. Germline V gives CDR1 SEHNR, CDR2 FQNEAQ (reference sequence). The CDR3 sequence is 11 residues long. Trimming pared 1 base from V and 8 bases from J, leaving 5 bases between. The CDR3 nucleotides read TGTGCCAGCAGCTTAGAGCGGGGCTACACCTTC. Protein sequence: CASSLERGYTF.

This clonotype was recorded at least ten times. The chain recombines TRBV20-1 with TRBJ2-6; either TRBD1 or TRBD2 may fit D (6 bases each). There are 16 residues in the CDR3. CDR1 and CDR2 from the germline V gene are DFQATT and SNEGSKA (reference sequence). V was shortened by 6 bases and J by 2 bases, with 17 bases between the two germline ends. This chain's CDR3 is CSAPLGGSTGANVLTF. In nucleotides, the CDR3 is TGCAGTGCGCCTTTGGGGGGCTCTACTGGGGCCAACGTCCTGACTTTC.

This clonotype was recorded at least ten times. V is TRBV12-3 or TRBV12-4 and J is TRBJ2-7; weak D call: TRBD1 (6 bases). This CDR3 region has 15 residues. V was cut by 2 bases and J by 4 bases, with 15 bases left in between. CDR3 amino acids: CASSLNRDMVYEQYF. In DNA form, the CDR3 reads TGTGCCAGCAGTTTAAACCGGGACATGGTATACGAGCAGTACTTC.